This T cell receptor beta chain was found in a study of lymphopenia after photon versus proton radiotherapy. Study results and limitations: Authors raise, but do not show, better survival with proton therapy. After the lymphocyte nadir, photon-treated repertoires showed oligoclonal expansion, especially of CD8+ Temra cells.

This clone appeared a single time. Its antigen remains unidentified. The germline V gene has CDR1 LNHDA and CDR2 SQIVND (reference sequence). Trimming shortened V by 3 bases and J by 5 bases, and 5 bases separated the two germline ends. This CDR3 is built from 11 residues. The data were produced by immunoSEQ multiplex PCR, yet TCRdb's version contains in-frame clones alone and is incomplete. The sample includes approximately 23,000 clones, roughly 91% of them seen just once. The origin of this receptor is an elderly man with esophageal cancer. The chain employs TRBV19 and TRBJ2-7, with D unresolved. Source: peripheral blood, taken from a patient treated with proton-based radiotherapy. CDR3 DNA sequence: TGTGCCAGTAGTATCCAAGACGAGCAGTACTTC. The encoded protein is CASSIQDEQYF.